This TCR beta chain was recovered during a study of blood T cell repertoires in COVID-19. Background on the study: Sample material is recorded as cDNA or gDNA derived from T cells, B-cell-depleted T cells, or PBMCs.

There are 17 residues in the CDR3. Germline CDR1 MGHRA, CDR2 YSYEKL. J gave up 5 bases and V 4 bases, and 5 bases lay outside the gene matches. Per the study methods: Amplified reference gene primers provided the basis for estimating nucleated cell counts. Sequencing used immunoSEQ multiplex PCR; TCRdb keeps in-frame clones, though not all of them. D and trimming were read from the DNA, whereas the V and J calls and clone size are those reported in that table. The sample includes 250,000 or so clones, approximately 90% of them seen just once. This sequence was found in a woman in her 30s with active or convalescent COVID-19. The sample comprised peripheral blood. The chain employs TRBV4-1 and TRBJ2-2; TRBD2 aligns across 15 bases. The CDR3 nucleotides read TGCGCCAGCAGCCCTGTGGGACTAGCGGGGGGTACCGGGGAGCTGTTTTTT. It encodes CASSPVGLAGGTGELFF.